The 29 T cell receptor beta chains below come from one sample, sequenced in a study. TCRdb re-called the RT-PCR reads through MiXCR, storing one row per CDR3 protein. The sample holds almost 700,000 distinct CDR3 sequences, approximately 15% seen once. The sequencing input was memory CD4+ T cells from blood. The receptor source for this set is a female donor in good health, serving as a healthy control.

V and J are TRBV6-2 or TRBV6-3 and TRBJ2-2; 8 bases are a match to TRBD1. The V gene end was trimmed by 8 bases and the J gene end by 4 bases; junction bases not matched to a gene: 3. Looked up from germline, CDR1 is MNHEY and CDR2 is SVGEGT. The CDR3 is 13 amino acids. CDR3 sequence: CASWTGPTGELFF. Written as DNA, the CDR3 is TGTGCCAGCTGGACAGGGCCCACCGGGGAGCTGTTTTTT.

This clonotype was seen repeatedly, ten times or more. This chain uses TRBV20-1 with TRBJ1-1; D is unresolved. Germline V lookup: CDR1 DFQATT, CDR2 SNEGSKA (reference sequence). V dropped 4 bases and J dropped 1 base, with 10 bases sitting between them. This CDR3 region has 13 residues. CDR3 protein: CSAKPDGNTEAFF. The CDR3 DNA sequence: TGCAGTGCTAAACCCGACGGGAACACTGAAGCTTTCTTT.

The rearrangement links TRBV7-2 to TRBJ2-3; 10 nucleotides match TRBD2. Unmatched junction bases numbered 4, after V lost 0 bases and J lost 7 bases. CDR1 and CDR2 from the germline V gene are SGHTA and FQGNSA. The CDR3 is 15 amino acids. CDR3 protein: CASSLAGLASYTQYF. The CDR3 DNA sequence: TGTGCCAGCAGCTTAGCGGGACTAGCGAGTTATACGCAGTATTTT.

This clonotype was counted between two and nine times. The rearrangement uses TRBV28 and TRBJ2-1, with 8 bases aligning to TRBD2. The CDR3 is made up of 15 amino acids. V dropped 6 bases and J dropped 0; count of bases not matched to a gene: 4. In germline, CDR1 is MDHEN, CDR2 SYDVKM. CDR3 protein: CASRPLAGSYNEQFF. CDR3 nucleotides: TGTGCCAGCAGGCCCCTAGCGGGCTCCTACAATGAGCAGTTCTTC. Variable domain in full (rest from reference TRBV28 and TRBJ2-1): DVKVTQSSRYLVKRTGEKVFLECVQDMDHENMFWYRQDPGLGLRLIYFSYDVKMKEKGDIPEGYSVSREKKERFSLILESASTNQTSMYLCASRPLAGSYNEQFFGPGTRLTVL.

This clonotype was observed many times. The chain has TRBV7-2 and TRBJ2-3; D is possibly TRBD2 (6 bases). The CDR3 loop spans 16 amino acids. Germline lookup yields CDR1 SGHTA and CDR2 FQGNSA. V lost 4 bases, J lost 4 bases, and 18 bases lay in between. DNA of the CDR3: TGTGCCAGCAGCTCAGTTGGGGCGGGAACCCCAGATACGCAGTATTTT. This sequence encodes CASSSVGAGTPDTQYF.

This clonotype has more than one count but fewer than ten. CDR3 loop: CASSYDGSYSEQFF. CDR3 sequence (DNA): TGTGCCAGCAGTTACGATGGTAGCTACAGCGAGCAGTTCTTC. This rearrangement joins TRBV6-2 or TRBV6-3 to TRBJ2-1; no clear D gene. The CDR3 spans 14 residues. The ends were cut back, 2 bases at V and 10 bases at J, with 15 bases in the middle. The V gene's germline CDR1 is MNHEY and CDR2 SVGEGT.

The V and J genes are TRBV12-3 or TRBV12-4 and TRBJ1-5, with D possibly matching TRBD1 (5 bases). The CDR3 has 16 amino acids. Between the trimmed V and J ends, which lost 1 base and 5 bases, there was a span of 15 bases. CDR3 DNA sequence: TGTGCCAGCAGTTTAGGCGCCGGGGCCCATCATCAGCCCCAGCATTTT. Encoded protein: CASSLGAGAHHQPQHF.

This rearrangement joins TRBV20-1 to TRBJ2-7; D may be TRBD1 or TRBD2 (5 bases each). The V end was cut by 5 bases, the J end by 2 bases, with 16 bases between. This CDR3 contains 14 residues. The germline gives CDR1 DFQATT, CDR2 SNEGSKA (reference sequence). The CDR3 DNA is TGCAGTGCTTACACGCCCGGGACCACCTACGAGCAGTACTTC. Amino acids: CSAYTPGTTYEQYF.

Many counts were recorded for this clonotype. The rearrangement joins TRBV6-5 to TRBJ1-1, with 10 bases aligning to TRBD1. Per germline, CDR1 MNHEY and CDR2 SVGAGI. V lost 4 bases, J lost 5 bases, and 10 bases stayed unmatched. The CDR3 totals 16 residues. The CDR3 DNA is TGTGCCAGCAGTTCCCTCCCGGGACAGGGGAGGACTGAAGCTTTCTTT. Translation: CASSSLPGQGRTEAFF.

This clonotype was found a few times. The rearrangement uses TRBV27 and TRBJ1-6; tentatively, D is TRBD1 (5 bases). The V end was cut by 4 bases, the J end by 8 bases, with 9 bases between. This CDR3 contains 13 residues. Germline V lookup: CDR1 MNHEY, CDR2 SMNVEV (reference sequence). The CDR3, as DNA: TGTGCCAGCAGTTGGGGAGGGGATTCACCCCTCCACTTT. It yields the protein CASSWGGDSPLHF.

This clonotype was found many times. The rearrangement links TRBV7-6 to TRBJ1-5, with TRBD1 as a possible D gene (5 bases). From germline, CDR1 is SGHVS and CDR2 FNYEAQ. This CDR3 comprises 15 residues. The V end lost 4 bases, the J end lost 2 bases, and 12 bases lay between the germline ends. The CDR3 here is CASSSGGGGNQPQHF. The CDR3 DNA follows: TGTGCCAGCAGCTCCGGCGGGGGTGGCAATCAGCCCCAGCATTTT.

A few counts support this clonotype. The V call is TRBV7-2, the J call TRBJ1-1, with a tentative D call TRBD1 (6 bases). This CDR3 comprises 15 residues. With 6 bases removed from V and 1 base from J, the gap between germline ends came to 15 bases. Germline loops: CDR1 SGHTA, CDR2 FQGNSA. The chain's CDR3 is CASRTIGTTNTEAFF. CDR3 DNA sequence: TGTGCCAGCAGAACCATAGGGACAACGAACACTGAAGCTTTCTTT.

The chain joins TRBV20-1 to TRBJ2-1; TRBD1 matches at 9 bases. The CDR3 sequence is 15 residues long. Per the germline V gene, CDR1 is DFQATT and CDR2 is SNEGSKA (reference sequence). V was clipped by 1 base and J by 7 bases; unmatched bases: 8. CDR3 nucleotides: TGCAGTGCTAGAGTGGGTGGGGACAGGGCGAATGAGCAGTTCTTC. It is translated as CSARVGGDRANEQFF.

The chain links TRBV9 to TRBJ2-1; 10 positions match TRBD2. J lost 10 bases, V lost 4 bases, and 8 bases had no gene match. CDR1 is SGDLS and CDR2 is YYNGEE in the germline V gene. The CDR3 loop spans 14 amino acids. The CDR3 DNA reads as TGTGCCAGCAGCAAGCTAGCGGGAGAACGGGAGCAGTTCTTC. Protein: CASSKLAGEREQFF. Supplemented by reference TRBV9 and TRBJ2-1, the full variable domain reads DSGVTQTPKHLITATGQRVTLRCSPRSGDLSVYWYQQSLDQGLQFLIQYYNGEERAKGNILERFSAQQFPDLHSELNLSSLELGDSALYFCASSKLAGEREQFFGPGTRLTVL.

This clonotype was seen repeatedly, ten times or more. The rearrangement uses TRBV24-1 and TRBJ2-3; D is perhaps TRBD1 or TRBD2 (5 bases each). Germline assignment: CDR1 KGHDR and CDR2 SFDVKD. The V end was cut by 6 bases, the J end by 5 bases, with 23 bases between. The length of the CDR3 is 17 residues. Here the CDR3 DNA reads TGTGCCACCAGTTCTCCCCGGGACGCCCTAGGTAGAGATACGCAGTATTTT. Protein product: CATSSPRDALGRDTQYF.

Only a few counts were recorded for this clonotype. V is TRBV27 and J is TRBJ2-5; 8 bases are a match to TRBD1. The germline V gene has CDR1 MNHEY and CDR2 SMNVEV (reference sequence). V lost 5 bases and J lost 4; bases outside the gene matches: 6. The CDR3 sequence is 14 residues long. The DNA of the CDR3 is TGTGCCAGCAGTCACAGGGGGTTGGGAGAGACCCAGTACTTC. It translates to CASSHRGLGETQYF.

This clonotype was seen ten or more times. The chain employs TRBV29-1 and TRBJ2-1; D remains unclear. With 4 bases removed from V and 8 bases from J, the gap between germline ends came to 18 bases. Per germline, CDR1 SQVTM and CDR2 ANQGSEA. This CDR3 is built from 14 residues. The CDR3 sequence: CSVAPPNFQDEQFF. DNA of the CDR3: TGCAGCGTTGCCCCGCCTAATTTTCAGGATGAGCAGTTCTTC.

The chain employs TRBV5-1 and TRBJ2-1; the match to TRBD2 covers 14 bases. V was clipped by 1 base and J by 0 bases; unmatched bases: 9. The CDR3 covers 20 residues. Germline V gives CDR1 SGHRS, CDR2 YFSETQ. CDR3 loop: CASSLMPTSGGATSYNEQFF. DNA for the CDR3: TGCGCCAGCAGCTTGATGCCGACTAGCGGGGGGGCCACCTCCTACAATGAGCAGTTCTTC.

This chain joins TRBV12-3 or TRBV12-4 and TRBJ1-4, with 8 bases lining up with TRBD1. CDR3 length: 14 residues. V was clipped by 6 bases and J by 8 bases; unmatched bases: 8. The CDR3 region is CASSRTGTAEKLFF. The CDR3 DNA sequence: TGTGCCAGCAGCAGGACAGGGACCGCGGAAAAACTGTTTTTT.

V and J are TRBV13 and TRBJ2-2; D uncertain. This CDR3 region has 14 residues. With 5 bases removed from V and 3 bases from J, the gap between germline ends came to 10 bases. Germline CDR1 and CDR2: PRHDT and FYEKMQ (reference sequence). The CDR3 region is CASSQYKYTGELFF. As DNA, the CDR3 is TGTGCCAGCAGCCAATACAAGTACACCGGGGAGCTGTTTTTT.

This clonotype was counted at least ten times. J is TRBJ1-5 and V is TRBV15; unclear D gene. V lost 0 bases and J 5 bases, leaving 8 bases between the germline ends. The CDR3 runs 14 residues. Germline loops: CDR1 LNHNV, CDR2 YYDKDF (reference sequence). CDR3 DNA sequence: TGTGCCACCAGCAGAGAAAGGGCGGATCAGCCCCAGCATTTT. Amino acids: CATSRERADQPQHF.

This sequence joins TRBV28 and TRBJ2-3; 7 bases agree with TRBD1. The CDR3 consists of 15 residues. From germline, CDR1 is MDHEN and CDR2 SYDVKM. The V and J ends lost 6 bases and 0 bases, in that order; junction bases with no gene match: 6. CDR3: CASRGWTGSTDTQYF. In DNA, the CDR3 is TGTGCCAGCAGGGGTTGGACAGGTAGCACAGATACGCAGTATTTT.

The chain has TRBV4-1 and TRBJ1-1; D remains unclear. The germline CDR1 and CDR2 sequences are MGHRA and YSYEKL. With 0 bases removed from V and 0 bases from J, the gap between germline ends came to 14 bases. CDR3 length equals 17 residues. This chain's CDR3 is CASSQDRRARVNTEAFF. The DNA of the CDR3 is TGCGCCAGCAGCCAAGATAGAAGGGCGCGGGTGAACACTGAAGCTTTCTTT.

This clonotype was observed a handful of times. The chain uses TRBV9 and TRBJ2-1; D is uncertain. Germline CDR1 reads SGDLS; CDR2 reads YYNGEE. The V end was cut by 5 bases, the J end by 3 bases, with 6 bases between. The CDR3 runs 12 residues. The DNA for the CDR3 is TGTGCCAGCAGTGCAGGCTACAATGAGCAGTTCTTC. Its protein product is CASSAGYNEQFF.

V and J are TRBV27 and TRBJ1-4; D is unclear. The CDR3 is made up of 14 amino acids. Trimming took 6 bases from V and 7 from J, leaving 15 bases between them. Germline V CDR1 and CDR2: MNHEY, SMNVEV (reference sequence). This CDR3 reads CASSFNREAEKLFF. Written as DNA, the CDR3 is TGTGCCAGCAGCTTTAACCGGGAGGCTGAAAAACTGTTTTTT.

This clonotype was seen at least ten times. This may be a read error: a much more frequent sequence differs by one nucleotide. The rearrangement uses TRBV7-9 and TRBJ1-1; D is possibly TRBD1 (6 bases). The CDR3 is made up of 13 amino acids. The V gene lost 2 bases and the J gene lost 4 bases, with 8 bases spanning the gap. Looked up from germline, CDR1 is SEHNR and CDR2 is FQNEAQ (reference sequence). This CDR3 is CASSLQGSTEAFF. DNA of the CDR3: TGTGCCAGCAGCTTACAGGGGAGCACTGAAGCTTTCTTT.

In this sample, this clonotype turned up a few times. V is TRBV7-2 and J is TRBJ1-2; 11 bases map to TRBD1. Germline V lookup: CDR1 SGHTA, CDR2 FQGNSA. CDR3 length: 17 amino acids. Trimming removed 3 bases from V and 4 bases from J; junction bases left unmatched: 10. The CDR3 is CASSLDRGRGMSYGYTF. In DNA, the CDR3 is TGTGCCAGCAGCTTGGACAGGGGGCGAGGGATGAGCTATGGCTACACCTTC.

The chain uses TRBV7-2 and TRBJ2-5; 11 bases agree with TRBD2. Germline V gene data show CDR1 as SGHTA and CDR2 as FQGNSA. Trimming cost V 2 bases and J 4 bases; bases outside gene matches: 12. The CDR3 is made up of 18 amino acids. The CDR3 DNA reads TGTGCCAGCAGCTTACGACTAGCGGGGACTCCAGTGGGAGAGACCCAGTACTTC. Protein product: CASSLRLAGTPVGETQYF. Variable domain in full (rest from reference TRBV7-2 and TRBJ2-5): GAGVSQSPSNKVTEKGKDVELRCDPISGHTALYWYRQSLGQGLEFLIYFQGNSAPDKSGLPSDRFSAERTGGSVSTLTIQRTQQEDSAVYLCASSLRLAGTPVGETQYFGPGTRLLVL.

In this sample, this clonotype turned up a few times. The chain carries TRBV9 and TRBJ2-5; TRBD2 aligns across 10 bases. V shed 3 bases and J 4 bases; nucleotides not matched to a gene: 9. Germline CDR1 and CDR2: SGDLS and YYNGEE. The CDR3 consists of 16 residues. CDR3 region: CASSARGSGRLETQYF. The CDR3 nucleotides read TGTGCCAGCAGCGCCCGCGGTAGCGGGAGGTTAGAGACCCAGTACTTC.